The source of this T cell receptor (beta chain) is a study of cytotoxic CD8 clonotypes in ibrutinib-treated CLL. The study, taken as a whole, reports: The study found baseline clonality above age-matched healthy donors, tracking circulating CD8+ T-cell counts.

Germline CDR1 and CDR2: SGHRS and YFSETQ. Losses at the gene ends were 3 bases for V and 2 bases for J; bases not matched to a gene: 3. The CDR3 loop spans 14 amino acids. On this clone itself: Its antigen is still unknown.

Some clones are missing from TCRdb's copy, which holds only in-frame ones; the method was immunoSEQ multiplex PCR. The data hold about 84,000 clones, with around 84% observed a single time. The J gene is TRBJ1-2, the V gene TRBV5-1, with 8 bases matching TRBD1. The sequence was collected from a human donor with chronic lymphocytic leukemia. The starting material was PBMCs, obtained before ibrutinib treatment. The chain's CDR3 is CASSSGQGNYGYTF. The CDR3 DNA follows: TGCGCCAGCAGCTCAGGACAGGGAAACTATGGCTACACCTTC.